One sample yielded the 27 T cell receptor beta chains listed below, sequenced in a study of T cells in Graves' hyperthyroidism and ophthalmopathy. Amplification targeted TCR beta CDR3 regions from RNA transcripts. TCR CDR3 underwent first-round RT-PCR with the HTBI primer set. TCRdb reanalysed the multiplex PCR reads using MiXCR and keeps one entry per CDR3 protein. The repertoire holds fewer than 450,000 distinct CDR3 sequences, with approximately 18% as singletons. Material for sequencing was blood. These receptor sequences come from a woman in her twenties or thirties with Graves' hyperthyroidism that later progressed to Graves' ophthalmopathy.

This chain connects TRBV4-1 to TRBJ2-7; D may be TRBD1 (6 bases). Germline assignment: CDR1 MGHRA and CDR2 YSYEKL. This CDR3 has 16 residues. Trimming shortened V by 4 bases and J by 0 bases, and 16 bases separated the two germline ends. As DNA, the CDR3 is TGCGCCAGCAGCCCGTTACAGGGTATTAGCTCCTACGAGCAGTACTTC. The encoded protein is CASSPLQGISSYEQYF.

This chain joins TRBV7-9 and TRBJ1-2; D is undetermined. Trimming shortened V by 5 bases and J by 4 bases, and 11 bases separated the two germline ends. This CDR3 contains 13 residues. Germline CDR1 reads SEHNR; CDR2 reads FQNEAQ (reference sequence). The DNA of the CDR3 is TGTGCCAGCAGCCACATCGGTGGCTATGGCTACACCTTC. It specifies CASSHIGGYGYTF.

This clonotype was detected many times. The rearrangement joins TRBV20-1 to TRBJ1-1; D unresolved. V lost 1 base and J 0 bases, leaving 3 bases between the germline ends. This CDR3 spans 12 amino acids. CDR1 and CDR2 from the germline V gene are DFQATT and SNEGSKA (reference sequence). CDR3 sequence (DNA): TGCAGTGCTAGAGCCATGAACACTGAAGCTTTCTTT. Its protein product is CSARAMNTEAFF.

This clonotype was seen at least ten times. V gene TRBV6-5 combines with J gene TRBJ1-6, with no clear D. CDR1 and CDR2 (germline): MNHEY, SVGAGI. V lost 0 bases and J 9 bases, leaving 0 bases between the germline ends. The CDR3 contains 11 residues. The chain's CDR3 is CASSYSSPLHF. The CDR3 DNA follows: TGTGCCAGCAGTTACTCTTCACCCCTCCACTTT.

This clonotype was seen only a few times. This sequence joins TRBV4-1 and TRBJ1-6, with D unresolved. CDR3 size: 14 residues. Germline CDR1 MGHRA, CDR2 YSYEKL. Trimming took off 0 bases at V and 5 bases at J, with 5 bases between the two ends. CDR3 region: CASSQESDNSPLHF. DNA for the CDR3: TGCGCCAGCAGCCAAGAGTCAGATAATTCACCCCTCCACTTT.

This clonotype has just a few counts. This sequence joins TRBV4-1 and TRBJ2-2, with 7 positions matching TRBD1. The CDR3 totals 16 residues. V lost 5 bases and J lost 4; bases outside the gene matches: 10. CDR1 and CDR2 from the germline V gene are MGHRA and YSYEKL. This chain's CDR3 is CASSGHRGMGTGELFF. CDR3 DNA sequence: TGCGCCAGCAGCGGACACAGGGGTATGGGCACCGGGGAGCTGTTTTTT.

This clonotype has at least ten counts. This sequence joins TRBV29-1 and TRBJ2-1; no clear D gene. CDR1 and CDR2 (germline): SQVTM, ANQGSEA. The CDR3 consists of 12 residues. Trimming shortened V by 4 bases and J by 4 bases, and 8 bases separated the two germline ends. CDR3 protein: CSVVVQYNEQFF. DNA for the CDR3: TGCAGCGTTGTTGTGCAGTACAATGAGCAGTTCTTC.

The CDR3 loop reads CATQPGLLNQPQHF. For the CDR3, the DNA is TGTGCCACCCAACCGGGACTCCTCAATCAGCCCCAGCATTTT. V and J are TRBV19 and TRBJ1-5; maybe TRBD1 (5 bases). CDR3 length: 14 amino acids. CDR1 is LNHDA and CDR2 is SQIVND in the germline V gene (reference sequence). The V end was cut by 10 bases, the J end by 3 bases, with 16 bases between.

This clonotype was counted many times. CDR3 residues: CASSPGQGGRETQYF. CDR3 coding DNA: TGTGCCAGCAGTCCGGGACAGGGGGGGAGAGAGACCCAGTACTTC. The chain uses TRBV28 and TRBJ2-5; 11 positions agree with TRBD1. V trimming: 5 bases; J trimming: 4 bases; junction bases outside the gene matches: 6. This CDR3 contains 15 residues. Germline values: CDR1 MDHEN, CDR2 SYDVKM.

This clonotype was seen at least ten times. The chain has TRBV13 and TRBJ2-1; tentatively, D is TRBD2 (7 bases). From germline, CDR1 is PRHDT and CDR2 FYEKMQ (reference sequence). Trimming stripped 2 bases from V and 2 bases from J, with 10 bases between. The CDR3 loop spans 15 amino acids. CDR3: CASSLMRGPYNEQFF. DNA of the CDR3: TGTGCCAGCAGCTTAATGCGGGGGCCCTACAATGAGCAGTTCTTC.

This clonotype was counted many times. The chain employs TRBV2 and TRBJ2-1; unclear D gene. The V end lost 1 base, the J end lost 6 bases, and 10 bases lay between the germline ends. CDR3 length equals 14 residues. Germline V gene lookup returns CDR1 SNHLY and CDR2 FYNNEI. The DNA for the CDR3 is TGTGCCAGCAGTGAAGTTAACCAGAGCAATGAGCAGTTCTTC. Residues: CASSEVNQSNEQFF. Full variable domain (rest looked up from reference TRBV2 and TRBJ2-1): EPEVTQTPSHQVTQMGQEVILRCVPISNHLYFYWYRQILGQKVEFLVSFYNNEISEKSEIFDDQFSVERPDGSNFTLKIRSTKLEDSAMYFCASSEVNQSNEQFFGPGTRLTVL.

This clonotype was counted at least ten times. The CDR3 region is CASSATSGRGNEQFF. DNA for the CDR3: TGTGCCAGCAGCGCAACTAGCGGGAGGGGCAATGAGCAGTTCTTC. This rearrangement joins TRBV7-9 to TRBJ2-1; 13 positions agree with TRBD2. The germline V gene encodes CDR1 SEHNR and CDR2 FQNEAQ (reference sequence). CDR3 length equals 15 residues. V was pared by 5 bases and J by 6 bases, with 4 bases of the junction left unmatched.

This clonotype was observed many times. The rearrangement links TRBV6-1 to TRBJ1-2; 7 bases agree with TRBD1. Losses at the gene ends were 6 bases for V and 4 bases for J; bases not matched to a gene: 14. From germline, CDR1 is MNHNS and CDR2 SASEGT. This CDR3 spans 16 amino acids. In DNA form, the CDR3 reads TGTGCCAGCAGGGGTCTACATCGACAGGGTCTCTATGGCTACACCTTC. Amino acids: CASRGLHRQGLYGYTF.

In its sample, this clonotype was seen many times. The chain couples TRBV24-1 to TRBJ1-1, with a possible D match to TRBD1 (5 bases). CDR3 length equals 13 residues. V lost 4 bases to trimming and J lost 8 bases, with 13 bases between them. Germline lookup yields CDR1 KGHDR and CDR2 SFDVKD. The CDR3 coding sequence is TGTGCCACCAGTGACCTCCTATCAGGGGAAGCTTTCTTT. This translates into CATSDLLSGEAFF.

There are many counts of this clonotype. J is TRBJ2-5 and V is TRBV28, with 10 bases identical to TRBD1. Per germline, CDR1 MDHEN and CDR2 SYDVKM. V trimming: 4 bases; J trimming: 3 bases; junction bases outside the gene matches: 5. There are 15 residues in the CDR3. The CDR3 sequence is CASSSTGTGEETQYF. The CDR3 DNA follows: TGTGCCAGCAGTTCCACCGGGACAGGGGAAGAGACCCAGTACTTC.

This clonotype has ten or more counts. This chain uses TRBV28 with TRBJ2-7; D ambiguous. The CDR3 runs 15 residues. From germline, CDR1 is MDHEN and CDR2 SYDVKM. Trimming took 3 bases from V and 0 from J, leaving 12 bases between them. CDR3 DNA: TGTGCCAGCAGTTTCGAGCCCGTAAGCTCCTACGAGCAGTACTTC. The encoded protein is CASSFEPVSSYEQYF.

This clonotype was counted at least ten times. The genes are TRBV12-3 or TRBV12-4 and TRBJ2-5; D gene uncertain. The CDR3 spans 15 residues. V dropped 2 bases and J dropped 4 bases, with 14 bases sitting between them. CDR3 residues: CASSLRRSEGETQYF. The CDR3 DNA follows: TGTGCCAGCAGTTTAAGACGTTCGGAAGGAGAGACCCAGTACTTC.

Points on this clonotype: A read error is possible here, since a much larger clone lies one base away. V gene TRBV12-3 or TRBV12-4 combines with J gene TRBJ2-7; 7 bases fit TRBD1. The CDR3 spans 12 residues. The J segment lost 2 bases and the V segment lost 5 bases, leaving 0 bases of the junction unmatched. The CDR3 here is CASSTGAYEQYF. The CDR3, as DNA: TGTGCCAGCAGTACAGGGGCCTACGAGCAGTACTTC.

The V call is TRBV7-2, the J call TRBJ2-2; possible D gene TRBD1, 6 bases. The germline CDR1 and CDR2 sequences are SGHTA and FQGNSA. Trimming left V 2 bases short and J 8 bases short, with 15 bases between. This CDR3 spans 15 amino acids. CDR3 nucleotide sequence: TGTGCCAGCAGCTTACTCCCTACAGGGATGGGGGAGCTGTTTTTT. Protein product: CASSLLPTGMGELFF.

The chain uses TRBV6-1 and TRBJ1-1; D gene unclear. CDR1 and CDR2 (germline): MNHNS, SASEGT. This CDR3 has 13 residues. Trimming cost V 10 bases and J 0 bases, with 12 bases left between them. CDR3 sequence (DNA): TGTGCCACCCGGGTCGGCGTGAACACTGAAGCTTTCTTT. It is translated as CATRVGVNTEAFF.

This chain joins TRBV5-1 and TRBJ2-2; possible D gene TRBD1, 6 bases. This CDR3 spans 18 amino acids. Trimming took 3 bases from V and 0 from J, leaving 18 bases between them. Germline V gene lookup returns CDR1 SGHRS and CDR2 YFSETQ. This chain's CDR3 is CASSSMDSGHPNTGELFF. In DNA form, the CDR3 reads TGCGCCAGCAGCTCAATGGACTCGGGACACCCGAACACCGGGGAGCTGTTTTTT. Full variable domain (missing parts from reference TRBV5-1 and TRBJ2-2): KAGVTQTPRYLIKTRGQQVTLSCSPISGHRSVSWYQQTPGQGLQFLFEYFSETQRNKGNFPGRFSGRQFSNSRSEMNVSTLELGDSALYLCASSSMDSGHPNTGELFFGEGSRLTVL.

This clonotype was seen at least ten times. The J gene is TRBJ2-7, the V gene TRBV3-1, with 10 bases identical to TRBD1. V was clipped by 4 bases and J by 5 bases; unmatched bases: 11. Germline CDR1 is LGHDT and CDR2 is YNNKEL (reference sequence). The CDR3 sequence is 16 residues long. The CDR3 here is CASSPSPTGGLDEQYF. The CDR3 coding sequence is TGTGCCAGCAGCCCCTCACCGACAGGGGGCCTGGACGAGCAGTACTTC.

Remarks on this clonotype: This clone may be a read error of a much larger clone one base away. The J gene is TRBJ2-7, the V gene TRBV18; D is perhaps TRBD2 (5 bases). The CDR3 has 15 amino acids. V was cut by 5 bases and J by 3 bases, with 17 bases left in between. Germline loops: CDR1 KGHSH, CDR2 LQKENI. CDR3 sequence reads: CASSDRPGVIYEQYF. CDR3 sequence (DNA): TGTGCCAGCTCAGATCGACCCGGGGTAATCTACGAGCAGTACTTC.

This clonotype has a count of ten or more. This chain joins TRBV10-1 and TRBJ2-2; D perhaps matches TRBD2 (5 bases). V lost 3 bases, J lost 4 bases, and 12 bases lay in between. The CDR3 contains 15 residues. Germline V gene data show CDR1 as WNHNN and CDR2 as SYGVQD (reference sequence). In DNA, the CDR3 is TGCGCCAGCAGTGATCCGGGTGCGGGCACCGGGGAGCTGTTTTTT. It codes for CASSDPGAGTGELFF.

The chain's CDR3 is CASSVDSGEYNEQFF. In DNA, the CDR3 is TGTGCCAGCAGCGTAGATAGCGGGGAGTACAATGAGCAGTTCTTC. The chain couples TRBV9 to TRBJ2-1, with TRBD2 matching 8 bases. This CDR3 has 15 amino acids. From germline, CDR1 is SGDLS and CDR2 YYNGEE. V was clipped by 0 bases and J by 4 bases; unmatched bases: 3.

The V gene is TRBV20-1, the J gene TRBJ1-5; maybe TRBD1 (6 bases). The CDR3 totals 15 residues. V lost 0 bases and J 5 bases, leaving 14 bases between the germline ends. Looked up from germline, CDR1 is DFQATT and CDR2 is SNEGSKA (reference sequence). CDR3 protein: CSARDGGAGDQPQHF. The DNA of the CDR3 is TGCAGTGCTAGAGATGGGGGGGCAGGTGATCAGCCCCAGCATTTT.

This clonotype came up a few times. The chain combines TRBV27 with TRBJ1-5; the D is unclear. Germline CDR1 MNHEY, CDR2 SMNVEV (reference sequence). The CDR3 extends over 18 amino acids. V lost 5 bases and J 0 bases, leaving 20 bases between the germline ends. The CDR3, as DNA: TGTGCCAGCAGTCCCTTTGGCTCGAGGGTTTATAGCAATCAGCCCCAGCATTTT. It specifies CASSPFGSRVYSNQPQHF.